This is a list of T cell receptor beta chains from one sample in a study of blood T cell repertoires in COVID-19. TCRdb keeps only in-frame clones here, not all; method: immunoSEQ multiplex PCR. The sample contains tens of thousands of clones, just over 85% of which appear only once. The sequenced material came from peripheral blood. These receptors all stem from a man aged 50 to 59 with active COVID-19. Each CDR3 is given with its conserved first and last residue. The order of the fields is V gene, D gene, clone size, J gene, CDR3 DNA, CDR3 protein. A D gene is named only where the DNA matches it firmly. A row's size may be missing; if present it is once, few, many or a size class.

V gene: TRBV12-3/TRBV12-4; D gene: .; clone size: .; J gene: TRBJ1-5; CDR3 DNA: TGTGCCAGCGGGGGAGGGAATCAGCCCCAGCATTTT; CDR3 protein: CASGGGNQPQHF
V gene: TRBV7-9; D gene: TRBD1; clone size: .; J gene: TRBJ2-1; CDR3 DNA: TGTGCCAGCAGCTACGGACAGGGCTGGAACAATGAGCAGTTCTTC; CDR3 protein: CASSYGQGWNNEQFF
V gene: TRBV20-1; D gene: .; clone size: .; J gene: TRBJ2-1; CDR3 DNA: TGCAGTGCGAAGTTAGCCGATGAGCAGTTCTTC; CDR3 protein: CSAKLADEQFF
V gene: TRBV9; D gene: .; clone size: once; J gene: TRBJ2-7; CDR3 DNA: TGTGCCAGCAGCGTAGGGCAGGAACCCTACGAGCAGTACTTC; CDR3 protein: CASSVGQEPYEQYF
V gene: TRBV6-5; D gene: .; clone size: few; J gene: TRBJ1-5; CDR3 DNA: TGTGCCAGCAGTAAATATGGGACTGAAAATCAGCCCCAGCATTTT; CDR3 protein: CASSKYGTENQPQHF
V gene: TRBV6-5; D gene: .; clone size: few; J gene: TRBJ1-2; CDR3 DNA: TGTGCCAGCATTGGGTCCACTCAACCTAGACAGAGCACCTTC; CDR3 protein: CASIGSTQPRQSTF
V gene: TRBV25-1; D gene: .; clone size: .; J gene: TRBJ1-2; CDR3 DNA: TGTGCCAGCTGGGGACACCTAGAAGAGGGCTACACCTTC; CDR3 protein: CASWGHLEEGYTF
V gene: TRBV18; D gene: .; clone size: .; J gene: TRBJ2-1; CDR3 DNA: TGTGCCAGCTCACTCACCATATTACAGACGAGCTCCTACAATGAGCAGTTCTTC; CDR3 protein: CASSLTILQTSSYNEQFF
V gene: TRBV11-2; D gene: .; clone size: .; J gene: TRBJ1-1; CDR3 DNA: TGTGCCAGCAGCCCCACAGGATTTGTCACTGAAGCTTTCTTT; CDR3 protein: CASSPTGFVTEAFF
V gene: TRBV2; D gene: .; clone size: .; J gene: TRBJ1-5; CDR3 DNA: TGTGCCACCTCCCCAACAGGGAAAAATCAGCCCCAGCATTTT; CDR3 protein: CATSPTGKNQPQHF
V gene: TRBV9; D gene: .; clone size: .; J gene: TRBJ1-3; CDR3 DNA: TGTGCCAGCAGCGTCCTAGACAGCTCTGGAAACACCATATATTTT; CDR3 protein: CASSVLDSSGNTIYF
V gene: TRBV5-1; D gene: .; clone size: .; J gene: TRBJ2-2; CDR3 DNA: TGCGCCAGCAGCACACAGGCAGTCGGGGAGCTGTTTTTT; CDR3 protein: CASSTQAVGELFF
V gene: TRBV7-9; D gene: .; clone size: .; J gene: TRBJ2-4; CDR3 DNA: TGTGCCAGCAGCCCCCAGGGAAACATTCAGTACTTC; CDR3 protein: CASSPQGNIQYF
V gene: TRBV7-9; D gene: TRBD1; clone size: .; J gene: TRBJ1-1; CDR3 DNA: TGTGCCAGCAGCTTAGGCTGGACAGGGGCCGCTTTCTTT; CDR3 protein: CASSLGWTGAAFF
V gene: TRBV19; D gene: TRBD1; clone size: few; J gene: TRBJ1-1; CDR3 DNA: TGTGCCAGTAGTGACAGGGCTGCGAACACTGAAGCTTTCTTT; CDR3 protein: CASSDRAANTEAFF
V gene: TRBV7-8; D gene: .; clone size: .; J gene: TRBJ1-5; CDR3 DNA: TGTGCCAGCAGCCCGTACATGAATCAGCCCCAGCATTTT; CDR3 protein: CASSPYMNQPQHF
V gene: TRBV7-7; D gene: .; clone size: .; J gene: TRBJ2-7; CDR3 DNA: TGTGCCAGCAGCTTAAACTCCGCGCCGTCCTACGAGCAGTACTTC; CDR3 protein: CASSLNSAPSYEQYF
V gene: TRBV5-5; D gene: .; clone size: .; J gene: TRBJ2-7; CDR3 DNA: TGTGCCAGCAGCTACCAGTCCGGGGTAGCCTACGAGCAGTACTTC; CDR3 protein: CASSYQSGVAYEQYF
V gene: TRBV7-9; D gene: TRBD1; clone size: few; J gene: TRBJ2-3; CDR3 DNA: TGTGCCAGCAGCCCTGGGCAGGGGGAAGGAGATACGCAGTATTTT; CDR3 protein: CASSPGQGEGDTQYF
V gene: TRBV3-1/TRBV3-2; D gene: .; clone size: .; J gene: TRBJ2-2; CDR3 DNA: TGTGCCAGCAGCCAAACAAGATACACCGGGGAGCTGTTTTTT; CDR3 protein: CASSQTRYTGELFF
V gene: TRBV27; D gene: .; clone size: .; J gene: TRBJ2-7; CDR3 DNA: TGTGCCAGCAGTTTACGGGCCTACGAGCAGTACTTC; CDR3 protein: CASSLRAYEQYF
V gene: TRBV18; D gene: TRBD2; clone size: .; J gene: TRBJ2-1; CDR3 DNA: TGTGCCAGCTCACGGACTAGCGGGGGGTTAAGGTGGAATGAGCAGTTCTTC; CDR3 protein: CASSRTSGGLRWNEQFF
V gene: TRBV7-2; D gene: .; clone size: .; J gene: TRBJ1-6; CDR3 DNA: TGTGCCAGCAGCCCATCCTCCCAAGGACTCACCGAGTTCCACTTT; CDR3 protein: CASSPSSQGLTEFHF
V gene: TRBV5-1; D gene: TRBD1; clone size: .; J gene: TRBJ1-2; CDR3 DNA: TGCGCCAGCAGCGTACAGGGGGCGCGAAACGATGGCTACACCTTC; CDR3 protein: CASSVQGARNDGYTF
V gene: TRBV5-4; D gene: .; clone size: .; J gene: TRBJ1-2; CDR3 DNA: TGTGCCAGCAGCTCAACAGGGTCGCGGTGGGGTGTCTATGGCTACACCTTC; CDR3 protein: CASSSTGSRWGVYGYTF
V gene: TRBV12-3/TRBV12-4; D gene: .; clone size: .; J gene: TRBJ2-4; CDR3 DNA: TGTGCCAGCAGTTTATTGGGGCTGCTTCAGTACTTC; CDR3 protein: CASSLLGLLQYF
V gene: TRBV4-1; D gene: TRBD1; clone size: .; J gene: TRBJ1-1; CDR3 DNA: TGCGCCAGCAGCCAGGACAGGGTGGCCACTGAAGCTTTCTTT; CDR3 protein: CASSQDRVATEAFF
V gene: TRBV5-1; D gene: .; clone size: .; J gene: TRBJ2-5; CDR3 DNA: TGCGCCAGCAGCTTTAACACACAAGAGACCCAGTACTTC; CDR3 protein: CASSFNTQETQYF
V gene: TRBV19; D gene: TRBD2; clone size: few; J gene: TRBJ2-7; CDR3 DNA: TGTGCCAGTAGTTCCATTGAGCGGGGAGGGTCCTACGAGCAGTACTTC; CDR3 protein: CASSSIERGGSYEQYF
V gene: TRBV30; D gene: TRBD1; clone size: once; J gene: TRBJ1-2; CDR3 DNA: TGTGCCTGGCACCGGGACAGGGCTTTCTCCTATGGCTACACCTTC; CDR3 protein: CAWHRDRAFSYGYTF
V gene: TRBV24-1; D gene: .; clone size: once; J gene: TRBJ2-7; CDR3 DNA: TGTGCCACCAGTGAGACCGGGACAACCTTCGGGCAGTACTTC; CDR3 protein: CATSETGTTFGQYF
V gene: TRBV7-3; D gene: TRBD2; clone size: once; J gene: TRBJ2-5; CDR3 DNA: TGTGCCAGCAGCTTAACGGCGGGGGGCGAGACCCAGTACTTC; CDR3 protein: CASSLTAGGETQYF
V gene: TRBV7-9; D gene: .; clone size: .; J gene: TRBJ1-1; CDR3 DNA: TGTGCCAGCAGCGTTACAGGTTCCACTGAAGCTTTCTTT; CDR3 protein: CASSVTGSTEAFF
V gene: TRBV4-1; D gene: TRBD2; clone size: once; J gene: TRBJ2-5; CDR3 DNA: TGCGCCAGCAGCCTAGCGGGGGGGATCCAAGAGACCCAGTACTTC; CDR3 protein: CASSLAGGIQETQYF
V gene: TRBV5-5; D gene: .; clone size: few; J gene: TRBJ1-4; CDR3 DNA: TGTGCCAGCAGCTTGTCCAGTTATAATGAAAAACTGTTTTTT; CDR3 protein: CASSLSSYNEKLFF
V gene: TRBV5-1; D gene: .; clone size: .; J gene: TRBJ1-1; CDR3 DNA: TGCGCCAGCAGCTTGGTCGGACAGCAAACTGAAGCTTTCTTT; CDR3 protein: CASSLVGQQTEAFF
V gene: TRBV5-1; D gene: .; clone size: .; J gene: TRBJ1-2; CDR3 DNA: TGCGCCAGCAGCTTTAACAGGGTGGGAGATGGCTACACCTTC; CDR3 protein: CASSFNRVGDGYTF
V gene: TRBV18; D gene: TRBD1; clone size: .; J gene: TRBJ2-1; CDR3 DNA: TGTGCCAGCTCACCGCAACAGGGGCACAATGAGCAGTTCTTC; CDR3 protein: CASSPQQGHNEQFF
V gene: TRBV7-8; D gene: .; clone size: .; J gene: TRBJ2-3; CDR3 DNA: TGTGCCAGCGGGTTGGGGGGAGTCACAGATACGCAGTATTTT; CDR3 protein: CASGLGGVTDTQYF
V gene: TRBV6-5; D gene: .; clone size: .; J gene: TRBJ1-5; CDR3 DNA: TGTGCCAGCAGCATAATCACAGGAGCCAATCAGCCCCAGCATTTT; CDR3 protein: CASSIITGANQPQHF
V gene: TRBV4-3; D gene: TRBD1; clone size: .; J gene: TRBJ2-1; CDR3 DNA: TGCGCCAGCAGCCAAGATAGGGGGCAGGGCAATGAGCAGTTCTTC; CDR3 protein: CASSQDRGQGNEQFF
V gene: TRBV6-1; D gene: TRBD2; clone size: .; J gene: TRBJ2-7; CDR3 DNA: TGTGCCAGCAGTGAGTACTTACCGGGACTAGCGGTCTCCTACGAGCAGTACTTC; CDR3 protein: CASSEYLPGLAVSYEQYF
V gene: TRBV3-1/TRBV3-2; D gene: .; clone size: .; J gene: TRBJ2-3; CDR3 DNA: TGTGCCAGCAGCCAGGGGGGAATAGATACGCAGTATTTT; CDR3 protein: CASSQGGIDTQYF
V gene: TRBV7-7; D gene: .; clone size: .; J gene: TRBJ2-2; CDR3 DNA: TGTGCCATCACTAGCTTTGGCGGGGAGCTGTTTTTT; CDR3 protein: CAITSFGGELFF
V gene: TRBV10-3; D gene: .; clone size: .; J gene: TRBJ1-1; CDR3 DNA: TGTGCCATCAAAAAACAGGAGAACACTGAAGCTTTCTTT; CDR3 protein: CAIKKQENTEAFF
V gene: TRBV7-2; D gene: .; clone size: once; J gene: TRBJ1-6; CDR3 DNA: TGTGCCAGCAGCTTAGGGTTTCGGTCACCCCTCCACTTT; CDR3 protein: CASSLGFRSPLHF
V gene: TRBV7-9; D gene: TRBD1; clone size: .; J gene: TRBJ2-1; CDR3 DNA: TGTGCCAGCAGCCCGCCGACAGGGGGCAGATATGAGCAGTTCTTC; CDR3 protein: CASSPPTGGRYEQFF
V gene: TRBV9; D gene: TRBD1; clone size: .; J gene: TRBJ2-7; CDR3 DNA: TGTGCCAGCAGCGTAGGGCGGACAGGGGGCGAGCAGTACTTC; CDR3 protein: CASSVGRTGGEQYF
V gene: TRBV2; D gene: .; clone size: .; J gene: TRBJ2-5; CDR3 DNA: TGTGCCAGCAGTGATGGGGGGGGCAAAGAGACCCAGTACTTC; CDR3 protein: CASSDGGGKETQYF
V gene: TRBV5-4; D gene: TRBD2; clone size: .; J gene: TRBJ2-7; CDR3 DNA: TGTGCCAGCAGCAGTAGCGGGGGGGCCTCCTACGAGCAGTACTTC; CDR3 protein: CASSSSGGASYEQYF